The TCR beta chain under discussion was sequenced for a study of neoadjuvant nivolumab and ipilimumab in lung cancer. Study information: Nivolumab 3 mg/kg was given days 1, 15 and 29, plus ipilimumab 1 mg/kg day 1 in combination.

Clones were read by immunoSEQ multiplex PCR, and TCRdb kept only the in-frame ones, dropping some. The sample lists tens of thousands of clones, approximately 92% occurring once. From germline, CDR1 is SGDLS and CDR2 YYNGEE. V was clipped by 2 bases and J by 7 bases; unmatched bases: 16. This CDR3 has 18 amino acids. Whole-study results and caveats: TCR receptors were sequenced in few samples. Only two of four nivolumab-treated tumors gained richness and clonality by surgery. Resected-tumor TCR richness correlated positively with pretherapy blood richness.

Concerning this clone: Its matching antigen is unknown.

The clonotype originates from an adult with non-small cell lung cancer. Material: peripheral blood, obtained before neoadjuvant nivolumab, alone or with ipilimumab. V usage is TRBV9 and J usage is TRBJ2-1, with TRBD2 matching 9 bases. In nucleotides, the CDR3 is TGTGCCAGCAGCGTCGACCCTCTTAGCGGGAGAAGGAAGAATGAGCAGTTCTTC. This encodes CASSVDPLSGRRKNEQFF.